This T cell receptor (beta chain) was identified in a study of blood T cells in healthy people across ages. Combining a sample-barcoded 5' primer with a J-beta primer mix, a second PCR ran for about 7 to 11 cycles. TCRdb re-analysed the 5' RACE reads in MiXCR, keeping a single row per CDR3 protein. The sample lists 1.2 million to 1.5 million distinct CDR3 sequences, around 59% occurring once. This clonotype occurred a few times. The antigen remains undetermined. Study results and limitations: Diversity of TCR beta correlated strongly with naive T cell percentage.

This CDR3 has 12 amino acids. From germline, CDR1 is MDHEN and CDR2 SYDVKM. The source is a man between 18 and 29 years old in good health. The chain carries TRBV28 and TRBJ2-4; tentative D call: TRBD2 (5 bases). Judging by the DNA end, TRBJ2-7 fits better; the J call may be wrong. The sequencing sample was made of blood. CDR3 loop: CASTGGIYEQYF. CDR3 nucleotide sequence: TGTGCCAGCACCGGAGGCATCTACGAGCAGTACTTC.